Described below is a single TCR beta chain sequence and its context. In terms of age and location, participants ranged from roughly 18 to 90 years and lived in roughly 22 US areas. In assigning cohorts, the study relied on participant-reported clinical history. Under the authors' procedure: Amplified reference gene primers provided the basis for estimating nucleated cell counts. Using immunoSEQ multiplex PCR, the repertoire was profiled, and TCRdb retains in-frame clones only, with some absent. V, J and clone size are those of that table, while D and trimming were read from the DNA. The sample includes under 200,000 clones, roughly 82% of them seen just once. The source of the sample is a study of blood T cell repertoires in COVID-19. The CDR3 spans 19 residues. V dropped 2 bases and J dropped 0; count of bases not matched to a gene: 8. CDR1 is SGHDN, CDR2 FVKESK, per germline.

The receptor was isolated from a woman aged 60-75 years with acute COVID-19. The J gene is TRBJ2-1, the V gene TRBV14; 12 nucleotides match TRBD2. Input material: PBMCs or T cells enriched from blood (not recorded which). CDR3 sequence (DNA): TGTGCCAGCAGCCAAAGGACTAGCGGGACCCCGAGCTCCTACAATGAGCAGTTCTTC. It yields the protein CASSQRTSGTPSSYNEQFF.